What follows are 25 T cell receptor beta chains derived from one specimen sequenced in a study of breast tumors, draining lymph nodes, adjacent tissues. The lymph nodes were axillary draining lymph nodes from breast cancer patients. TCRdb fed the multiplex PCR reads into MiXCR, producing one record per CDR3 protein. There are hundreds of thousands of distinct CDR3 sequences in the sample; approximately 31% occur only once, and 1.2% to 1.5% lies in the top ten. The sample comprised axillary lymph node tissue. The receptors here all came from a female donor with breast cancer. Some clones in this sample may be carry-over from other donors' samples.

As to this clonotype: A much larger clone is a single base away; this may be a read error. The rearrangement links TRBV20-1 to TRBJ2-1, with TRBD2 matching over 7 bases. This CDR3 is built from 16 residues. Germline V gives CDR1 DFQATT, CDR2 SNEGSKA (reference sequence). J was trimmed by 15 bases and V by 5 bases; bases with no gene match: 25. The CDR3 spells CSAPHLGGTTGRDRFF. DNA of the CDR3: TGCAGTGCTCCCCACCTGGGTGGGACTACCGGGAGAGATAGGTTCTTC.

The J gene is TRBJ1-3, the V gene TRBV25-1, with 7 positions matching TRBD1. Germline V gene lookup returns CDR1 MGHDK and CDR2 SYGVNS. The junction had 5 bases not matched to a gene; V was cut back by 3 bases and J by 3 bases. The length of the CDR3 is 15 residues. The CDR3 reads CASSEGAGGGNTIYF. The CDR3 DNA follows: TGTGCCAGCAGTGAGGGGGCAGGGGGTGGAAACACCATATATTTT.

A few counts support this clonotype. The genes are TRBV11-2 and TRBJ1-1; D unclear. The CDR3 sequence is 13 residues long. CDR1 is SGHAT, CDR2 FQNNGV, per germline. V lost 2 bases and J lost 6, with 10 bases in between. The chain's CDR3 is CASSLTVNPEAFF. CDR3 sequence (DNA): TGTGCCAGCAGCTTAACGGTTAATCCTGAAGCTTTCTTT.

This clonotype occurred many times. This rearrangement joins TRBV19 to TRBJ2-7, with 11 nucleotides matching TRBD1. Looked up from germline, CDR1 is LNHDA and CDR2 is SQIVND (reference sequence). Trimming cost V 9 bases and J 5 bases; bases outside gene matches: 3. The CDR3 covers 12 residues. The CDR3: CASGTGGDEQYF. In DNA, the CDR3 is TGTGCCAGCGGGACAGGGGGAGACGAGCAGTACTTC.

This clonotype was recorded many times. J is TRBJ1-6 and V is TRBV2; no clear D. Trimming removed 10 bases from V and 5 bases from J, with 12 bases in between. CDR1 SNHLY and CDR2 FYNNEI come from the germline V gene. The CDR3 is 13 residues long. The DNA of the CDR3 is TGTGCCACAAAGGGAGGAGATAATTCACCCCTCCACTTT. Its protein is CATKGGDNSPLHF.

Many counts were recorded for this clonotype. The genes are TRBV2 and TRBJ2-1; D may be TRBD1 (5 bases). Germline CDR1 SNHLY, CDR2 FYNNEI. V was cut by 5 bases and J by 5 bases, with 13 bases left in between. CDR3 length equals 14 residues. The CDR3 coding sequence is TGTGCCAGCAGTAACGCCGACAGTAACAATGAGCAGTTCTTC. Encoded protein: CASSNADSNNEQFF. Together with reference TRBV2 and TRBJ2-1, the CDR3 gives the full variable domain: EPEVTQTPSHQVTQMGQEVILRCVPISNHLYFYWYRQILGQKVEFLVSFYNNEISEKSEIFDDQFSVERPDGSNFTLKIRSTKLEDSAMYFCASSNADSNNEQFFGPGTRLTVL.

To note about this clonotype: In this CDR3 the conserved last residue, phenylalanine or tryptophan, is missing, so a read error is likely. The genes are TRBV20-1 and TRBJ1-5, with 10 bases matching TRBD1. CDR1 DFQATT and CDR2 SNEGSKA come from the germline V gene (reference sequence). CDR3 size: 13 residues. The J segment lost 5 bases and the V segment lost 5 bases, leaving 3 bases of the junction unmatched. The CDR3 coding sequence is TGCAGTGCTGGTGGACAGGGGGATCAGCCCCAGCATGGT. This codes for CSAGGQGDQPQHG.

About this clonotype: The junction differs from germline at one of its ends, possibly a read error. The chain combines TRBV19 with TRBJ2-3; 9 bases match TRBD1. CDR3 length: 16 amino acids. CDR1 is LNHDA, CDR2 SQIVND, per germline (reference sequence). The CDR3 loop is CASSIGTGAFSDTQYF. Written as DNA, the CDR3 is TGTGCCAGTAGTATAGGGACAGGGGCCTTCTCAGATACGCAGTATTTC. Combining the CDR3 with reference TRBV19 and TRBJ2-3 gives the whole variable domain DGGITQSPKYLFRKEGQNVTLSCEQNLNHDAMYWYRQDPGQGLRLIYYSQIVNDFQKGDIAEGYSVSREKKESFPLTVTSAQKNPTAFYLCASSIGTGAFSDTQYFGPGTRLTVL.

In the case of this clonotype: One end of the junction is discordant with germline, which a read error may explain. This sequence joins TRBV20-1 and TRBJ2-7; D remains unclear. In germline, CDR1 is DFQATT, CDR2 SNEGSKA (reference sequence). The CDR3 consists of 13 residues. The CDR3 is CSAPSGKGYAQYF. The CDR3 DNA reads TGCAGTGCGCCGAGTGGAAAGGGTTACGCGCAGTACTTC.

This chain connects TRBV13 to TRBJ1-6, with D uncertain. V was shortened by 5 bases and J by 7 bases, with 15 bases between the two germline ends. The CDR3 loop spans 15 amino acids. Germline CDR1 is PRHDT and CDR2 is FYEKMQ (reference sequence). The CDR3 sequence is CASSPLAGGNSPLHF. CDR3 sequence (DNA): TGTGCCAGCAGCCCATTAGCGGGAGGGAATTCACCCCTCCACTTT.

This clonotype has at least ten counts. The CDR3 spells CAWREAGRTGETQYF. In DNA form, the CDR3 reads TGTGCCTGGAGAGAAGCAGGGAGAACGGGTGAGACCCAGTACTTC. The J gene is TRBJ2-5, the V gene TRBV30; D is tentatively TRBD1 or TRBD2 (5 bases each). CDR1 is GTSNPN and CDR2 is SVGIG in the germline V gene (reference sequence). V was clipped by 3 bases and J by 5 bases, with 19 bases between them. The CDR3 is 15 residues long.

The chain is built from TRBV4-2 and TRBJ1-1, with a possible D match to TRBD1 (6 bases). The CDR3 runs 15 residues. The V end was cut by 2 bases, the J end by 6 bases, with 16 bases between. Germline V CDR1 and CDR2: LGHNA, YNFKEQ. CDR3 sequence reads: CASSQNREAQAEAFF. The CDR3 bases are TGTGCCAGCAGCCAAAACAGGGAGGCTCAGGCTGAAGCTTTCTTT.

This clonotype was recorded at least ten times. The chain carries TRBV18 and TRBJ2-7; 7 bases match TRBD1. CDR1 is KGHSH and CDR2 is LQKENI in the germline V gene. CDR3 length: 13 residues. V gave up 3 bases and J gave up 6 bases; unmatched junction bases: 5. CDR3 DNA: TGTGCCAGCTCACCTCTCGGGACAGTCGAGCAGTACTTC. As protein: CASSPLGTVEQYF.

The sample holds a few counts of this clonotype. V and J are TRBV20-1 and TRBJ2-1; D is perhaps TRBD2 (6 bases). The CDR3 consists of 17 residues. Trimming shortened V by 4 bases and J by 6 bases, and 25 bases separated the two germline ends. Germline values: CDR1 DFQATT, CDR2 SNEGSKA (reference sequence). The CDR3 DNA follows: TGCAGTGCTATGGAGGGAAATCGGGGAACAACGACCAATGAGCAGTTCTTC. This sequence encodes CSAMEGNRGTTTNEQFF.

This clonotype was counted at least ten times. The gene calls are TRBV20-1 and TRBJ2-7; D is uncertain. The germline CDR1 and CDR2 sequences are DFQATT and SNEGSKA (reference sequence). There are 12 residues in the CDR3. Between the trimmed V and J ends, which lost 3 bases and 7 bases, there was a span of 13 bases. The CDR3 spells CSASPAVSEQYF. The CDR3 coding sequence is TGCAGTGCTAGCCCGGCGGTCTCGGAGCAGTACTTC.

Notes on this clonotype: The CDR3 end shows no conserved phenylalanine or tryptophan, and so a read error is likely. This chain connects TRBV6-6 to TRBJ2-1, with D possibly being TRBD1 or TRBD2 (5 bases each). The CDR3 contains 16 residues. The germline V gene encodes CDR1 MNHNY and CDR2 SVGAGI (reference sequence). The germline V and J ends were trimmed by 6 bases and 1 base, with 16 bases remaining between them. The CDR3 spells CASSISGDGSYNEQFR. In DNA, the CDR3 is TGTGCCAGCAGCATTTCCGGGGACGGATCCTACAATGAGCAGTTCAGA.

The table lists this clonotype with a few counts. The genes are TRBV18 and TRBJ2-1; 8 bases match TRBD2. This CDR3 is built from 16 residues. Losses at the gene ends were 1 base for V and 2 bases for J; bases not matched to a gene: 4. Germline CDR1 and CDR2: KGHSH and LQKENI. This CDR3 reads CASSPLAGPTYNEQFF. In DNA form, the CDR3 reads TGTGCCAGCTCACCACTAGCGGGGCCTACCTACAATGAGCAGTTCTTC.

This clonotype was observed at least ten times. This chain links TRBV5-6 with TRBJ2-1; D not resolved. The germline CDR1 and CDR2 sequences are SGHDT and YYEEEE. The length of the CDR3 is 14 residues. V shed 6 bases and J shed 6 bases, with 16 bases lying between them. CDR3 sequence reads: CASTPWKSGNEQFF. The CDR3 bases are TGTGCCAGCACCCCATGGAAGTCGGGCAATGAGCAGTTCTTC.

Concerning this clonotype itself: The germline gene is not matched at one end of the junction; a read error may be the cause. The chain is built from TRBV6-5 and TRBJ2-2; TRBD2 aligns across 7 bases. The CDR3 extends over 16 amino acids. CDR1 and CDR2 from the germline V gene are MNHEY and SVGAGI. CDR3 sequence reads: CASSHSTAGAPGELFF. In DNA form, the CDR3 reads TGTGCCAGCAGTCACTCGACGGCGGGAGCTCCCGGGGAGCTGTTTTTT.

There are many counts of this clonotype. V and J are TRBV15 and TRBJ1-5, with a possible D match to TRBD1 (5 bases). The CDR3 sequence is 18 residues long. V was clipped by 0 bases and J by 4 bases, with 19 bases between them. The germline CDR1 and CDR2 sequences are LNHNV and YYDKDF (reference sequence). The CDR3 DNA is TGTGCCACCAGCAGAGATCGTTTCGGGGAAGGGGAAAATCAGCCCCAGCATTTT. Protein: CATSRDRFGEGENQPQHF.

This clonotype was recorded many times. The rearrangement links TRBV6-6 to TRBJ1-2, with 7 bases lining up with TRBD1. V was clipped by 5 bases and J by 3 bases; unmatched bases: 6. The CDR3 loop spans 14 amino acids. Germline values: CDR1 MNHNY, CDR2 SVGAGI (reference sequence). The CDR3 sequence: CASSVTGADYGYTF. CDR3 in DNA: TGTGCCAGCAGTGTAACAGGGGCGGACTATGGCTACACCTTC.

Regarding this clonotype: A much larger clone lies a single base off, so this may be a read error. The rearrangement uses TRBV5-4 and TRBJ2-7; 9 bases are a match to TRBD2. The V gene's germline CDR1 is SGHNT and CDR2 YYREEE (reference sequence). V lost 4 bases and J lost 2; bases outside the gene matches: 4. CDR3 size: 14 residues. CDR3 in amino acids: CASSRTSATYEQYF. The CDR3, as DNA: TGTGCCAGCAGCAGGACTAGCGCAACCTACGAGCAGTACTTC.

The chain has TRBV7-6 and TRBJ2-7; 9 nucleotides align to TRBD1. Per the germline V gene, CDR1 is SGHVS and CDR2 is FNYEAQ. The length of the CDR3 is 15 residues. Trimming cost V 1 base and J 5 bases; bases outside gene matches: 6. CDR3 coding DNA: TGTGCCAGCAGCTTAGTACCGGGACAGGGTCACGAGCAGTACTTC. Its translation: CASSLVPGQGHEQYF.

The table lists this clonotype with a count of one. The CDR3 sequence is CASTMDRDSFQPQHF. The CDR3 region has the DNA TGTGCCAGTACCATGGACAGGGACTCTTTTCAGCCCCAGCATTTT. The chain has TRBV19 and TRBJ1-5; 8 bases are a match to TRBD1. The ends lost 7 bases at V and 6 bases at J; junction bases unmatched: 11. This CDR3 is built from 15 residues. Germline CDR1 and CDR2: LNHDA and SQIVND (reference sequence). Combining the CDR3 with reference TRBV19 and TRBJ1-5 gives the whole variable domain DGGITQSPKYLFRKEGQNVTLSCEQNLNHDAMYWYRQDPGQGLRLIYYSQIVNDFQKGDIAEGYSVSREKKESFPLTVTSAQKNPTAFYLCASTMDRDSFQPQHFGDGTRLSIL.

Concerning this clonotype: It may be a read error: a sequence one base away is much more abundant. The chain employs TRBV9 and TRBJ1-4; D gene ambiguous. This CDR3 has 16 residues. Germline-derived CDR1 and CDR2 are SGDLS and YYNGEE. CDR3 sequence reads: CASSVNPTGSNEKLSF. For the CDR3, the DNA is TGTGCCAGCAGCGTAAACCCGACGGGATCTAATGAAAAACTGTCTTTT.